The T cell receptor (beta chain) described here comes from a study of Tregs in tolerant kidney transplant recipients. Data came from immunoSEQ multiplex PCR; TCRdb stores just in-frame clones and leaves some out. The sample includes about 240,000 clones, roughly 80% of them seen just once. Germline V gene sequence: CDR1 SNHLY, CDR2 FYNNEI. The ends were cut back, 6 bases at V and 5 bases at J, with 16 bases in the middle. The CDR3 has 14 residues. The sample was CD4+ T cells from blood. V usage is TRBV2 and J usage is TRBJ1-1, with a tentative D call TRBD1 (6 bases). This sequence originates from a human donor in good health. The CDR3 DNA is TGTGCCAGCAGGATCCAGGGGATGGAGACTGAAGCTTTCTTT. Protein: CASRIQGMETEAFF.